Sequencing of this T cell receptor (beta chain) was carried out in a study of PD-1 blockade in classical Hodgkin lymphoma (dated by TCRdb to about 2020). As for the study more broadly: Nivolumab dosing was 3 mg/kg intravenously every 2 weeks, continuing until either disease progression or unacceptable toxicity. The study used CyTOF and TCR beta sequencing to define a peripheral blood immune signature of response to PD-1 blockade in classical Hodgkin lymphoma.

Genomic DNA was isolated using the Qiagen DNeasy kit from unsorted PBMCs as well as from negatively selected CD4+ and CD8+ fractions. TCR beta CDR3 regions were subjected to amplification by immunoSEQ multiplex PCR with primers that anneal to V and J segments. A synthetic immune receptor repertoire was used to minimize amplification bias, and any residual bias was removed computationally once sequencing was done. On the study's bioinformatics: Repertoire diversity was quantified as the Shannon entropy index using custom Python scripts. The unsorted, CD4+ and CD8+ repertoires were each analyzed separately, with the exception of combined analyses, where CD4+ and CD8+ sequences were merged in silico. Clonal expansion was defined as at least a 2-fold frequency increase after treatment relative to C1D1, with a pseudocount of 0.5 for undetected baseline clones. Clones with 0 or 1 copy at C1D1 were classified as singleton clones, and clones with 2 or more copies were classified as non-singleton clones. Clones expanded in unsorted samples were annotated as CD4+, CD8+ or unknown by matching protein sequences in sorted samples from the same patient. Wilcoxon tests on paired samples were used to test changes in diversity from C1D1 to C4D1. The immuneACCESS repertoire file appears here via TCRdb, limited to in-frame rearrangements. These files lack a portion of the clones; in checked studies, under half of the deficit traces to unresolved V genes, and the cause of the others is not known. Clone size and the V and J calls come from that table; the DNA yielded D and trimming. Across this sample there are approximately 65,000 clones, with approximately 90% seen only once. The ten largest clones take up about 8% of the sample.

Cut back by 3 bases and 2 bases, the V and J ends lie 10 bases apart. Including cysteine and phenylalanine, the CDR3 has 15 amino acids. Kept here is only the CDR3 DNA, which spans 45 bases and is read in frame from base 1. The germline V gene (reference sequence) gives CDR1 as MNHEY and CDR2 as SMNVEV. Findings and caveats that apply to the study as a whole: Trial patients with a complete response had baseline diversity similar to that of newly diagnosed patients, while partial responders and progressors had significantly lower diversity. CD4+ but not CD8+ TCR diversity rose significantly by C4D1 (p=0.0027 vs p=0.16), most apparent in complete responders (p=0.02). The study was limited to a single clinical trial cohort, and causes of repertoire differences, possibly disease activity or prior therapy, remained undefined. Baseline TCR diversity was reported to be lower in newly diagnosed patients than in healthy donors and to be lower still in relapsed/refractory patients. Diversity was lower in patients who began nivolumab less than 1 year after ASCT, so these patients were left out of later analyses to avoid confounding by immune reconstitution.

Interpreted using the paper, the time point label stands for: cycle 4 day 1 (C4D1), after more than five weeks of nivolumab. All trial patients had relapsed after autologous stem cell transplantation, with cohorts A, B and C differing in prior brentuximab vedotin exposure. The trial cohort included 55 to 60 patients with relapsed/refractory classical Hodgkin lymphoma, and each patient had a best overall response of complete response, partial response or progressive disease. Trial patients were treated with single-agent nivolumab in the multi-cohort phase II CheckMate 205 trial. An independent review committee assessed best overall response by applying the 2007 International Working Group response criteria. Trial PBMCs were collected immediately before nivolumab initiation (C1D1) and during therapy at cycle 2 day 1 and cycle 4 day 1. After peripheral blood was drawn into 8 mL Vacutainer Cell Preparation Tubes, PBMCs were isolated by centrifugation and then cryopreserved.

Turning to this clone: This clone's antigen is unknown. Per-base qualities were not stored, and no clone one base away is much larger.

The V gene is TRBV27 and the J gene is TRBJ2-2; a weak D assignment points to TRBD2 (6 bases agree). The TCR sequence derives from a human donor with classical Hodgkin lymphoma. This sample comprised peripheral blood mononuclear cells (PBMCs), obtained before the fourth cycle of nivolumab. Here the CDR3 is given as CASSFQGTNTGELFF. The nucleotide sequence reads TGTGCCAGCAGTTTTCAAGGGACTAACACCGGGGAGCTGTTTTTT.